A selection of T cell receptor beta chains follows, all from one sample in a study of cytomegalovirus exposure and HLA in healthy donors. Profiled with immunoSEQ multiplex PCR; TCRdb holds only in-frame clones, not every one. The sample lists more than 250,000 clones; about nine tenths were seen once. The source material was PBMCs. The receptors come from a woman younger than 45 in good health and CMV-seropositive. Each CDR3 is given with its conserved first and last residue. A D gene is named only where the DNA matches it firmly. Size is stated for part of the rows, as once, few or many counts, or as a class when the clone is expanded.

d_gene: TRBD2; v_gene: TRBV7-6; abundance: NA; j_gene: TRBJ2-1; CDR3nt: TGTGCCAGCAGCCTCCCCCGGGGGGTTTCAGGCTCCTACAATGAGCAGTTCTTC; CDR3aa: CASSLPRGVSGSYNEQFF
d_gene: NA; v_gene: TRBV30; abundance: NA; j_gene: TRBJ1-1; CDR3nt: TGTGCCTGGAGAAAGAATTCCAGGGTAACTGAAGCTTTCTTT; CDR3aa: CAWRKNSRVTEAFF
d_gene: NA; v_gene: TRBV9; abundance: NA; j_gene: TRBJ2-5; CDR3nt: TGTGCCAGCAGCGTAGAGGGGTGGATACAAGAGACCCAGTACTTC; CDR3aa: CASSVEGWIQETQYF
d_gene: TRBD1; v_gene: TRBV6-5; abundance: NA; j_gene: TRBJ1-5; CDR3nt: TGTGCCAGCAGGAGACAGGGGAACAATCAGCCCCAGCATTTT; CDR3aa: CASRRQGNNQPQHF
d_gene: TRBD1; v_gene: TRBV7-9; abundance: NA; j_gene: TRBJ2-1; CDR3nt: TGTGCCAGCAGCTGGGAGGGACAGGGGTCCTACAATGAGCAGTTCTTC; CDR3aa: CASSWEGQGSYNEQFF
d_gene: TRBD2; v_gene: TRBV27; abundance: few; j_gene: TRBJ2-2; CDR3nt: TGTGCCAGCAGTTTAAATAGCGGGAGGATAACCGGGGAGCTGTTTTTT; CDR3aa: CASSLNSGRITGELFF
d_gene: NA; v_gene: TRBV19; abundance: NA; j_gene: TRBJ1-5; CDR3nt: TGTGCCAGTAGTAAAAGTCAGGATAGCAATCAGCCCCAGCATTTT; CDR3aa: CASSKSQDSNQPQHF
d_gene: NA; v_gene: TRBV6-1; abundance: NA; j_gene: TRBJ2-7; CDR3nt: TGTGCCAGCAGCGCGCGGTCGGGACCACCCTACGAGCAGTACTTC; CDR3aa: CASSARSGPPYEQYF
d_gene: NA; v_gene: TRBV28; abundance: NA; j_gene: TRBJ1-2; CDR3nt: TGTGCCAGCAGTCCCGGACAGAACTATGGCTACACCTTC; CDR3aa: CASSPGQNYGYTF
d_gene: NA; v_gene: TRBV27; abundance: NA; j_gene: TRBJ1-2; CDR3nt: TGTGCCATGAAAGTTACGGGACGGTATGGCTACACCTTC; CDR3aa: CAMKVTGRYGYTF